This is a list of T cell receptor beta chains from one sample in a study of OX40 agonist ivuxolimab in advanced cancers. This table comes from immunoSEQ multiplex PCR, and its TCRdb copy is limited to in-frame clones, with some not included. The table shows 55,000 to 70,000 clones, with about 85% occurring only once. Source: CD4+ or CD8+ T cells sorted from blood, taken in a trial of the OX40 agonist ivuxolimab. The receptors shown here come from an adult with an advanced solid tumor such as melanoma, head and neck, liver or kidney cancer. CDR3s include the opening cysteine and the closing phenylalanine or tryptophan. A D gene is named only where the DNA matches it firmly. Where a row states a size, it is once, few, many or the class of an expanded clone; other rows omit it.

TRBJ1-2	14	TRBD1	TRBV19	.	TGTGCCAGTAGTAGAGACAGGGAGACTGATGGCTACACCTTC	CASSRDRETDGYTF
TRBJ1-4	14	.	TRBV29-1	.	TGCAGCGCCCCGGTGGGTTCAACTAATGAAAAACTGTTTTTT	CSAPVGSTNEKLFF
TRBJ2-7	15	.	TRBV4-3	.	TGCGCCAGCAGCCAGGTTAGGGACCCCGCCTACGAGCAGTACTTC	CASSQVRDPAYEQYF
TRBJ2-1	15	.	TRBV7-6	.	TGTGCCAGCAGCTTAGTTTCCGCTTCCTACAATGAGCAGTTCTTC	CASSLVSASYNEQFF
TRBJ1-6	15	.	TRBV5-6	.	TGTGCCAGCAGCTTGGATGGATACTATAATTCACCCCTCCACTTT	CASSLDGYYNSPLHF
TRBJ2-4	14	.	TRBV5-5	.	TGTGCCAGCAGCCCCCTTGGGGCCAAAAACATTCAGTACTTC	CASSPLGAKNIQYF
TRBJ2-7	11	.	TRBV20-1	.	TGCAGTGCCAGGGACGGGTACGAGCAGTACTTC	CSARDGYEQYF
TRBJ2-3	15	TRBD2	TRBV5-4	once	TGTGCCAGCAGCCTAGCGGGACTAACCACAGATACGCAGTATTTT	CASSLAGLTTDTQYF
TRBJ2-6	16	.	TRBV7-8	.	TGTGCCAGCAGCTTAATGAGGGGCGGTGGGGCCAACGTCCTGACTTTC	CASSLMRGGGANVLTF
TRBJ2-7	13	.	TRBV7-6	.	TGTGCCAGCAGTAAGCAGGAAACCTACGAGCAGTACTTC	CASSKQETYEQYF
TRBJ2-5	14	.	TRBV5-1	.	TGCGCCAGCAGCACGGGGGACAGCCAAGAGACCCAGTACTTC	CASSTGDSQETQYF
TRBJ2-5	17	TRBD2	TRBV14	.	TGTGCCAGCAGCCAAGGGCGGTCTAGCGGGAGCGTCGAGACCCAGTACTTC	CASSQGRSSGSVETQYF
TRBJ2-2	13	.	TRBV11-3	.	TGTGCCAGCAGCGCGAGTAGGGCGGGGGAGCTGTTTTTT	CASSASRAGELFF
TRBJ2-1	12	.	TRBV11-3	few	TGTGCCAGCAGCCGATGGCGGGGTGAGCAGTTCTTC	CASSRWRGEQFF
TRBJ2-3	18	TRBD2	TRBV9	.	TGTGCCAGCGCCCCCCACCGGGGACTAGCGGGAGGGCCAGATACGCAGTATTTT	CASAPHRGLAGGPDTQYF
TRBJ2-7	15	TRBD2	TRBV6-1	.	TGTGCCAGCACCGAGGGAGCGGGGAACTTCTACGAGCAGTACTTC	CASTEGAGNFYEQYF